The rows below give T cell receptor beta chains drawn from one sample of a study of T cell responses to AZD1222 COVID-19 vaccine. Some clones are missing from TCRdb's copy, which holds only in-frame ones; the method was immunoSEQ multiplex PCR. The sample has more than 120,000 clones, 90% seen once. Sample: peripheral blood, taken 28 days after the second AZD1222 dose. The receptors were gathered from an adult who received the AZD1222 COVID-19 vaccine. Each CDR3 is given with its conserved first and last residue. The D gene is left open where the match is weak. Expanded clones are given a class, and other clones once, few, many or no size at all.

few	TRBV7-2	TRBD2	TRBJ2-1	CASSHPGASGRAGNEQFF	TGTGCCAGCAGCCACCCGGGGGCTAGCGGGAGGGCCGGGAATGAGCAGTTCTTC
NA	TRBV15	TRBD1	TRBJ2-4	CATSTRETGRAKNIQYF	TGTGCCACCAGCACTCGAGAGACAGGGCGAGCCAAAAACATTCAGTACTTC
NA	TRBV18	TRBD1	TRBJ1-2	CASSPLGQGPGYTF	TGTGCCAGCTCCCCATTGGGACAGGGACCTGGCTACACCTTC
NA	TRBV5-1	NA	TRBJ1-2	CASSLASGADYGYTF	TGCGCCAGCAGCTTGGCCTCGGGGGCGGACTATGGCTACACCTTC
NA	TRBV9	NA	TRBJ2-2	CASTLVADSRGGGELFF	TGTGCCAGCACCCTAGTGGCCGATTCCAGGGGGGGCGGGGAGCTGTTTTTT
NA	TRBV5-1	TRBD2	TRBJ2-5	CASSLGSSGRGETQYF	TGCGCCAGCAGCTTGGGATCTAGCGGGAGGGGAGAGACCCAGTACTTC
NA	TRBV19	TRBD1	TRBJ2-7	CASSIQGALHYEQYF	TGTGCCAGTAGCATACAGGGGGCACTTCACTACGAGCAGTACTTC
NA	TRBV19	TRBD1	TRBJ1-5	CASSLDRALNQPQHF	TGTGCCAGTAGCCTGGACAGGGCATTAAATCAGCCCCAGCATTTT
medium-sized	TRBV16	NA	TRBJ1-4	CASRPSPGPPEDEKLFF	TGTGCCAGCAGACCTTCCCCAGGACCTCCTGAAGATGAAAAACTGTTTTTT
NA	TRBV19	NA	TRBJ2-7	CASSSLSSYEQYF	TGTGCCAGTAGTAGTCTGTCCTCCTACGAGCAGTACTTC
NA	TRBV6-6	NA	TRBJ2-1	CASTRGFNNEQFF	TGTGCCAGCACTAGGGGGTTCAACAATGAGCAGTTCTTC
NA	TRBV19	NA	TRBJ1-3	CASSIFGRLSGNTIYF	TGTGCCAGTAGTATTTTTGGGCGTCTCTCTGGAAACACCATATATTTT
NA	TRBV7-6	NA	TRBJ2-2	CASSSGTGTTGELFF	TGTGCCAGCAGTAGCGGGACAGGAACCACCGGGGAGCTGTTTTTT
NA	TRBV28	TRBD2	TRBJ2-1	CASSPGGNEQFF	TGTGCCAGCAGCCCGGGAGGGAATGAGCAGTTCTTC
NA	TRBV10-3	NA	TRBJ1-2	CAISPDTGLYGYTF	TGTGCCATCAGTCCGGACACTGGACTCTATGGCTACACCTTC
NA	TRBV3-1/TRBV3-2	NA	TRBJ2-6	CASSLGPRSGANVLTF	TGTGCCAGCAGCTTGGGGCCCCGCTCTGGGGCCAACGTCCTGACTTTC
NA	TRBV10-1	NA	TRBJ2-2	CASSDGGSNTGELFF	TGCGCCAGCAGTGACGGGGGATCGAACACCGGGGAGCTGTTTTTT
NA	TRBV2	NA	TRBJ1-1	CASTIWRTTEAFF	TGTGCCAGCACGATCTGGCGGACCACTGAAGCTTTCTTT
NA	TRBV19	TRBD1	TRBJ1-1	CASSRQGMNTEAFF	TGTGCCAGTAGTAGACAGGGAATGAACACTGAAGCTTTCTTT
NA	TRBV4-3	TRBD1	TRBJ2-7	CASSQTGTGRHEQYF	TGCGCCAGCAGCCAAACCGGGACAGGGAGGCACGAGCAGTACTTC
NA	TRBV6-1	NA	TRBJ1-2	CASSEFRDGYGYTF	TGTGCCAGCAGTGAATTCAGGGACGGGTATGGCTACACCTTC
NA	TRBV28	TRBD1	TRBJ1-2	CASRPQGQLENYGYTF	TGTGCCAGCAGGCCACAGGGACAGCTTGAGAACTATGGCTACACCTTC
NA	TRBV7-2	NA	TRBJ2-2	CASRRDSNTGELFF	TGTGCCAGCAGACGGGATTCGAACACCGGGGAGCTGTTTTTT
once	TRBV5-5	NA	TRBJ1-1	CASSFEILRNTEAFF	TGTGCCAGCAGCTTTGAGATACTCAGGAACACTGAAGCTTTCTTT
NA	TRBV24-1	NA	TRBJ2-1	CATSAVGLAMGNEQFF	TGTGCCACCAGTGCGGTCGGGTTAGCCATGGGAAATGAGCAGTTCTTC
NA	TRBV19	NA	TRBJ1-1	CASSPRVTNTEAFF	TGTGCCAGTAGCCCCAGGGTGACGAACACTGAAGCTTTCTTT
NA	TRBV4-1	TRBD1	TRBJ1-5	CASSQDPGQGTKPQHF	TGCGCCAGCAGCCAAGATCCGGGACAGGGGACCAAGCCCCAGCATTTT
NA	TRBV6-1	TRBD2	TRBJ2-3	CASSGGTSGSTDTQYF	TGTGCCAGCAGTGGAGGGACTAGCGGGTCCACAGATACGCAGTATTTT
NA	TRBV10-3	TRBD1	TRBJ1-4	CAIGTGGRNEKLFF	TGTGCCATCGGCACAGGGGGCAGGAATGAAAAACTGTTTTTT
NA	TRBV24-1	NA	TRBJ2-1	CATSAPLGGSNEQFF	TGTGCCACCAGTGCGCCCTTGGGGGGATCGAATGAGCAGTTCTTC
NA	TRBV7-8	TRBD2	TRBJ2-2	CASSLTPLAGQAGELFF	TGTGCCAGCAGCTTAACTCCTCTAGCGGGGCAGGCCGGGGAGCTGTTTTTT
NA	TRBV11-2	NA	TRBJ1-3	CASSLDRVQRNTIYF	TGTGCCAGCAGCTTAGATAGGGTACAGCGAAACACCATATATTTT
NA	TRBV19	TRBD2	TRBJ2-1	CASSRGPGLAGDYNEQFF	TGTGCCAGTAGTAGGGGCCCCGGACTAGCGGGGGACTACAATGAGCAGTTCTTC
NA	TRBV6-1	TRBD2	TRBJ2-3	CASSEGSGRVTDTQYF	TGTGCCAGCAGTGAAGGGAGCGGGAGGGTCACAGATACGCAGTATTTT
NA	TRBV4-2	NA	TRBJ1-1	CASSQEVRLLNTEAFF	TGTGCCAGCAGCCAAGAAGTCCGACTGCTAAACACTGAAGCTTTCTTT
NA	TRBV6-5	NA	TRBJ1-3	CASSYGAPSGNTIYF	TGTGCCAGCAGTTACGGGGCCCCCTCTGGAAACACCATATATTTT
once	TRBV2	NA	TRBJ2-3	CASSPLSTDTQYF	TGTGCCAGCAGTCCTTTAAGCACAGATACGCAGTATTTT
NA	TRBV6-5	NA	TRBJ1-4	CASTPGGTNEKLFF	TGTGCCAGCACCCCCGGAGGTACTAATGAAAAACTGTTTTTT
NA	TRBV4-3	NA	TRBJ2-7	CASSQEKSTTYEQYF	TGCGCCAGCAGCCAAGAAAAGAGTACAACCTACGAGCAGTACTTC
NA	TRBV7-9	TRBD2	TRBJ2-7	CASSPRAGLAYEQYF	TGTGCCAGCAGCCCCCGGGCGGGACTAGCCTACGAGCAGTACTTC
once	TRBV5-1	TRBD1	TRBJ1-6	CASSLVGQANDSPLHF	TGCGCCAGCAGCTTGGTTGGACAGGCGAACGATTCACCCCTCCACTTT
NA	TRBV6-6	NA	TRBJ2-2	CATLERRVDTGELFF	TGTGCCACCCTAGAGCGGAGGGTCGACACCGGGGAGCTGTTTTTT
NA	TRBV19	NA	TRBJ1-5	CASSNSWGRGGNQPQHF	TGTGCCAGTAGTAACTCGTGGGGACGCGGAGGCAATCAGCCCCAGCATTTT
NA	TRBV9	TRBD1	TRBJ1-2	CASSLTGDNYDGYTF	TGTGCCAGCAGCTTGACAGGGGATAACTATGATGGCTACACCTTC
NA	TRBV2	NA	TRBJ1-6	CASSVVEPSYNSPLHF	TGTGCCAGCAGTGTGGTGGAGCCCTCCTATAATTCACCCCTCCACTTT
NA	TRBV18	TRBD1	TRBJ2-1	CASSPIQGPWVTDNEQFF	TGTGCCAGCTCACCTATACAGGGGCCTTGGGTGACCGACAATGAGCAGTTCTTC
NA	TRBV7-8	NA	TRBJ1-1	CASSLAGGEAFF	TGTGCCAGCAGCTTAGCGGGCGGTGAAGCTTTCTTT
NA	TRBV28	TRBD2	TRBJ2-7	CASRDSGNSYEQYF	TGTGCCAGCAGAGATAGCGGGAACTCCTACGAGCAGTACTTC
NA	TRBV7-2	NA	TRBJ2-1	CASSLAGGLGNEQFF	TGTGCCAGCAGCTTAGCGGGGGGCCTCGGCAATGAGCAGTTCTTC
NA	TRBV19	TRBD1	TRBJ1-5	CASRPGTGQGLNQPQHF	TGTGCCAGTAGACCTGGAACGGGACAGGGACTCAATCAGCCCCAGCATTTT
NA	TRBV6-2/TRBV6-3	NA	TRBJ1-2	CASSYTGDYGYTF	TGTGCCAGCAGTTACACAGGCGACTATGGCTACACCTTC
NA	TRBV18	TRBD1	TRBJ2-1	CASSPAQGVNAYNEQFF	TGTGCCAGCTCACCAGCACAGGGGGTGAATGCCTACAATGAGCAGTTCTTC
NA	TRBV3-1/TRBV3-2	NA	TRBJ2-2	CASSQARGNTGELFF	TGTGCCAGCAGCCAAGCACGGGGAAACACCGGGGAGCTGTTTTTT
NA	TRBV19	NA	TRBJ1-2	CASSDYRRAPGYGYTF	TGTGCCAGTAGTGACTACCGCAGGGCTCCCGGCTATGGCTACACCTTC